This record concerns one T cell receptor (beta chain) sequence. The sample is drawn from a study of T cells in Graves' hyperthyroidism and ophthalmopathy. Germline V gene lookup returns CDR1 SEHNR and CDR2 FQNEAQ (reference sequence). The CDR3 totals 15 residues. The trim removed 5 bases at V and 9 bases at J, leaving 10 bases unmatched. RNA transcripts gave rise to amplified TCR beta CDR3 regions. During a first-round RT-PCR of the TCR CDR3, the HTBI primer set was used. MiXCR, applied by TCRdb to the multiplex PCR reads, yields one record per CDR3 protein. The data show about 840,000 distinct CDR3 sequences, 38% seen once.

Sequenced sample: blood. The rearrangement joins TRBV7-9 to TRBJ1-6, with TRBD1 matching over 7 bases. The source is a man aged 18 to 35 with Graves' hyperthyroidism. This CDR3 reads CASSPDDRETSPLHF. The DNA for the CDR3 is TGTGCCAGCAGCCCGGACGACAGGGAAACTTCACCCCTCCACTTT.